This entry describes one T cell receptor (beta chain). What it binds is not known. Patients got ipilimumab 1 mg/kg beginning 14 to 28 days post-transplant. Germline CDR1 LNHDA, CDR2 SQIVND (reference sequence). CDR3 size: 16 residues. V dropped 3 bases and J dropped 0 bases, with 14 bases sitting between them. This record comes from a study of ipilimumab plus nivolumab after autologous stem cell transplantation. About the study: Myeloma patients were high-risk transplant-naive or relapsed within 3 years of first autologous transplant.

Study-wide points: Authors suggest TCR repertoire, Treg phenotype and gut microbiota support further study.

The method was immunoSEQ multiplex PCR; TCRdb's version includes in-frame clones alone and lacks a portion of them. The sample holds several thousand clones; 80% to 90% are singletons and the top ten take roughly 5.1%. The V call is TRBV19, the J call TRBJ1-2, with unresolved D. This sequence was found in a female donor with multiple myeloma. This material consisted of PBMCs, taken in a trial of ipilimumab plus nivolumab as post-transplant consolidation. The CDR3 bases are TGTGCCAGTAGTATCGAGGCAGGTACGGCTAACTATGGCTACACCTTC. It yields the protein CASSIEAGTANYGYTF.